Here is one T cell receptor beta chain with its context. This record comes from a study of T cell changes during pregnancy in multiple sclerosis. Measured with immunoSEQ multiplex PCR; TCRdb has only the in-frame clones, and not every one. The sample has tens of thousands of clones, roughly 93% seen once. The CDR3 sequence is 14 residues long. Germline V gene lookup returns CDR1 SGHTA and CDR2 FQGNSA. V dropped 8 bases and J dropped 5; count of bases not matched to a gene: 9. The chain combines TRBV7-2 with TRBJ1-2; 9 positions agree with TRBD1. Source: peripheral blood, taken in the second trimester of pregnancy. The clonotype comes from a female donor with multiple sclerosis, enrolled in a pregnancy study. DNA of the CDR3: TGTGCCAGCGGAACAAACAGGGGGCTTTATGGCTACACCTTC. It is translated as CASGTNRGLYGYTF. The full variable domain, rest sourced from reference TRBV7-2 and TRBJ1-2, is GAGVSQSPSNKVTEKGKDVELRCDPISGHTALYWYRQSLGQGLEFLIYFQGNSAPDKSGLPSDRFSAERTGGSVSTLTIQRTQQEDSAVYLCASGTNRGLYGYTFGSGTRLTVV.